The 32 T cell receptor beta chains presented below share a single source sample, sequenced in a study of T cells in Graves' hyperthyroidism and ophthalmopathy. Amplification of TCR beta CDR3 regions was performed using RNA transcripts as template. HTBI primers were the set used in a first-round RT-PCR of the TCR CDR3. MiXCR was run by TCRdb on the multiplex PCR reads, yielding one entry per CDR3 protein. The table records 350,000 to 400,000 distinct CDR3 sequences, approximately 17% of them present only once. Sequences were obtained from blood. The receptors shown here come from a man between 18 and 29 years old with Graves' ophthalmopathy.

The chain links TRBV28 to TRBJ1-6; the D is unclear. The V end lost 4 bases, the J end lost 14 bases, and 6 bases lay between the germline ends. The CDR3 has 10 residues. In germline, CDR1 is MDHEN, CDR2 SYDVKM. The CDR3 loop reads CASSYRTLHF. The CDR3 nucleotides read TGTGCCAGCAGTTACCGGACCCTCCACTTT.

CDR3 amino acids: CASLRQGGTEAFF. DNA of the CDR3: TGTGCCAGCCTGAGACAGGGTGGGACTGAAGCTTTCTTT. The chain combines TRBV7-9 with TRBJ1-1, with 7 bases aligning to TRBD1. This CDR3 spans 13 amino acids. With V trimmed by 8 bases and J by 5 bases, 8 bases remained unmatched. CDR1 is SEHNR and CDR2 is FQNEAQ in the germline V gene (reference sequence).

This clonotype has at least ten counts. The rearrangement uses TRBV5-1 and TRBJ1-1; D gene unclear. Trimming left V 4 bases short and J 3 bases short, with 10 bases between. The germline gives CDR1 SGHRS, CDR2 YFSETQ. The CDR3 is made up of 13 amino acids. The chain's CDR3 is CASSADIYTEAFF. DNA of the CDR3: TGCGCCAGCAGCGCAGACATTTACACTGAAGCTTTCTTT.

This clonotype was detected only once. At one end, the junction sequence differs from germline, possibly due to a read error. The genes are TRBV27 and TRBJ1-5, with D uncertain. Germline V gene sequence: CDR1 MNHEY, CDR2 SMNVEV (reference sequence). The CDR3 covers 14 residues. CDR3 sequence (DNA): TGTACCAGCAGTTTATTAGGGAGCAATCAGCCCCAGCATTTT. It specifies CTSSLLGSNQPQHF.

The CDR3 loop is CASSCLAGGPMEETQYF. CDR3 bases: TGTGCCAGCAGCTGCCTGGCGGGGGGGCCCATGGAGGAGACCCAGTACTTC. The chain has TRBV11-2 and TRBJ2-5; TRBD2 matches at 9 bases. CDR1 is SGHAT and CDR2 is FQNNGV in the germline V gene. The CDR3 is made up of 17 amino acids. J lost 5 bases, V lost 4 bases, and 14 bases had no gene match.

This chain joins TRBV20-1 and TRBJ2-5; 10 nucleotides align to TRBD2. The V segment lost 5 bases and the J segment 7 bases; nucleotides outside the gene matches: 10. The CDR3 runs to 14 residues. Germline V gives CDR1 DFQATT, CDR2 SNEGSKA (reference sequence). CDR3 sequence: CSASSGGPPGTQYF. As DNA, the CDR3 is TGCAGTGCTTCTAGCGGGGGACCTCCGGGGACCCAGTACTTC.

This clonotype has ten or more counts. The CDR3 reads CASSQDWQGAFF. CDR3 sequence (DNA): TGTGCCAGCAGCCAAGATTGGCAGGGAGCTTTCTTT. This sequence joins TRBV3-1 and TRBJ1-1; D might be TRBD1 (5 bases). The CDR3 runs to 12 residues. Germline V gene sequence: CDR1 LGHDT, CDR2 YNNKEL (reference sequence). V shed 0 bases and J shed 10 bases, with 9 bases lying between them.

This clonotype was observed a few times. At one boundary the junction diverges from the germline segment, which might be a read error. This chain joins TRBV24-1 and TRBJ2-2; maybe TRBD2 (6 bases). This CDR3 spans 16 amino acids. CDR1 and CDR2 from the germline V gene are KGHDR and SFDVKD. CDR3 in DNA: TGTGCCACCAGTGATCCGGACTACGAGAACGCCGGGGAGCTGTTTTTT. Amino acid sequence: CATSDPDYENAGELFF.

The chain employs TRBV25-1 and TRBJ1-4; 7 bases map to TRBD1. This CDR3 has 13 amino acids. The junction had 5 bases not matched to a gene; V was cut back by 7 bases and J by 6 bases. Per germline, CDR1 MGHDK and CDR2 SYGVNS. Written as DNA, the CDR3 is TGTGCCAGCAAGGGAGGGGGCTATGAAAAACTGTTTTTT. This translates into CASKGGGYEKLFF.

The chain combines TRBV20-1 with TRBJ2-7; 11 bases agree with TRBD2. Germline CDR1 and CDR2: DFQATT and SNEGSKA (reference sequence). J was trimmed by 7 bases and V by 1 base; bases with no gene match: 9. The CDR3 length is 15 residues. CDR3 DNA sequence: TGCAGTGCTAGAGTTTTAACTAGCGGGAGTCAGGAGCAGTACTTC. It encodes CSARVLTSGSQEQYF.

The CDR3 coding sequence is TGTGCCAGTACGGGACAGGGTAACTACGAGCAGTACTTC. Residues: CASTGQGNYEQYF. This rearrangement joins TRBV19 to TRBJ2-7; TRBD1 aligns across 9 bases. The length of the CDR3 is 13 residues. The V and J ends lost 7 bases and 3 bases, in that order; junction bases with no gene match: 4. CDR1 and CDR2 from the germline V gene are LNHDA and SQIVND (reference sequence).

This clonotype was detected only a few times. CDR3: CATSTRTSEEVDTQYF. In DNA form, the CDR3 reads TGTGCCACCAGCACGAGGACTAGCGAGGAGGTAGATACGCAGTATTTT. The chain combines TRBV15 with TRBJ2-3, with 9 bases matching TRBD2. The CDR3 consists of 16 residues. Per the germline V gene, CDR1 is LNHNV and CDR2 is YYDKDF (reference sequence). The V segment lost 4 bases and the J segment 5 bases; nucleotides outside the gene matches: 10.

The rearrangement joins TRBV10-1 to TRBJ1-6, with 10 nucleotides matching TRBD1. Germline V gene lookup returns CDR1 WNHNN and CDR2 SYGVQD (reference sequence). This CDR3 comprises 15 residues. Losses at the gene ends were 2 bases for V and 7 bases for J; bases not matched to a gene: 2. In nucleotides, the CDR3 is TGCGCCAGCAGTGAGGGACAGGGGGTGAATTCACCCCTCCACTTT. Its translation: CASSEGQGVNSPLHF.

This clonotype was picked up many times. The chain couples TRBV5-1 to TRBJ1-1; perhaps TRBD1 as D (6 bases). This CDR3 is built from 15 residues. Germline V CDR1 and CDR2: SGHRS, YFSETQ. V gave up 0 bases and J gave up 1 base, with 10 bases separating them. CDR3 region: CASSLGGHPNTEAFF. As DNA, the CDR3 is TGCGCCAGCAGCTTGGGGGGGCACCCGAACACTGAAGCTTTCTTT.

This clonotype was seen repeatedly, ten times or more. The gene calls are TRBV27 and TRBJ2-7, with D unresolved. This CDR3 is built from 17 residues. Trimming took 0 bases from V and 6 from J, leaving 21 bases between them. CDR1 is MNHEY, CDR2 SMNVEV, per germline (reference sequence). CDR3 residues: CASSLSAGYPPTSEQYF. In nucleotides, the CDR3 is TGTGCCAGCAGTTTATCGGCTGGGTACCCGCCTACAAGCGAGCAGTACTTC.

V usage is TRBV4-1 and J usage is TRBJ2-1, with 10 bases matching TRBD1. V was pared by 1 base and J by 6 bases, with 18 bases of the junction left unmatched. The germline gives CDR1 MGHRA, CDR2 YSYEKL. The CDR3 runs to 20 residues. The CDR3 nucleotides read TGCGCCAGCAGCCAAGGAACCGGGACAGGGGAATTTACGGGGCGCAATGAGCAGTTCTTC. It yields the protein CASSQGTGTGEFTGRNEQFF.

This clonotype came up a few times. The chain links TRBV3-1 to TRBJ2-1; the D gene is possibly TRBD1 (5 bases). This CDR3 is built from 14 residues. V gave up 3 bases and J gave up 4 bases, with 10 bases separating them. Per germline, CDR1 LGHDT and CDR2 YNNKEL (reference sequence). This CDR3 reads CASSHGQLYNEQFF. In nucleotides, the CDR3 is TGTGCCAGCAGCCACGGACAATTATACAATGAGCAGTTCTTC.

The rearrangement joins TRBV12-3 or TRBV12-4 to TRBJ1-1; TRBD1 aligns across 7 bases. The CDR3 sequence is 13 residues long. J lost 5 bases, V lost 7 bases, and 7 bases had no gene match. CDR3 in DNA: TGTGCCAGCATCCCAGGGGGGGGGACTGAAGCTTTCTTT. This sequence encodes CASIPGGGTEAFF.

This clonotype has a count of ten or more. The CDR3 loop reads CSALRPDRANTEAFF. The CDR3 nucleotides are TGCAGTGCTCTCAGACCGGACAGGGCTAACACTGAAGCTTTCTTT. The chain has TRBV20-1 and TRBJ1-1; 8 bases align to TRBD1. Germline CDR1 DFQATT, CDR2 SNEGSKA (reference sequence). After removal of 5 bases from V and 2 bases from J, the junction contained 10 bases not matched to a gene. The CDR3 sequence is 15 residues long.

The genes are TRBV27 and TRBJ2-5; 9 positions agree with TRBD1. Germline CDR1 is MNHEY and CDR2 is SMNVEV (reference sequence). The CDR3 totals 15 residues. V was clipped by 6 bases and J by 2 bases; unmatched bases: 7. The CDR3 DNA reads as TGTGCCAGCAGGAGACAGGGGGGAAAACAAGAGACCCAGTACTTC. It codes for CASRRQGGKQETQYF.

This clonotype was seen a single time. A much larger clone differs from this one at a single base, so this may be a read error. J is TRBJ2-1 and V is TRBV28; 11 positions agree with TRBD1. The germline gives CDR1 MDHEN, CDR2 SYDVKM. The CDR3 consists of 20 residues. The CDR3: CTSSPIGQGAFKRQDNEQFF. The CDR3 DNA reads as TGTACCAGCAGTCCCATCGGACAGGGGGCGTTTAAGCGGCAAGACAATGAGCAGTTCTTC.

Only a few counts were recorded for this clonotype. The chain has TRBV5-1 and TRBJ2-5; the D gene is possibly TRBD1 (5 bases). From germline, CDR1 is SGHRS and CDR2 YFSETQ. The CDR3 is 13 amino acids. V was cut by 0 bases and J by 6 bases, with 9 bases left in between. The CDR3 DNA reads TGCGCCAGCAGCTTGGAAGGGGCCAAGACCCAGTACTTC. This translates into CASSLEGAKTQYF.

The table lists this clonotype with many counts. The chain uses TRBV15 and TRBJ1-1; tentatively, D is TRBD1 (5 bases). Deletions cut 0 bases from V and 0 bases from J, with 14 bases between. Germline V gives CDR1 LNHNV, CDR2 YYDKDF (reference sequence). The CDR3 runs to 17 residues. CDR3 DNA: TGTGCCACCAGCAGAGATCGGTGGGGGGATTTGAACACTGAAGCTTTCTTT. Translated, it gives CATSRDRWGDLNTEAFF.

This clonotype was seen ten or more times. This sequence joins TRBV10-3 and TRBJ2-1; 11 nucleotides match TRBD2. CDR3 length: 16 residues. V shed 2 bases and J 6 bases; nucleotides not matched to a gene: 6. Per the germline V gene, CDR1 is ENHRY and CDR2 is SYGVKD. CDR3 protein: CAISEVTSGVSNEQFF. As DNA, the CDR3 is TGTGCCATCAGTGAGGTGACTAGCGGGGTCTCCAATGAGCAGTTCTTC.

This clonotype was counted many times. This sequence joins TRBV6-1 and TRBJ2-1; no clear D. V lost 4 bases and J 3 bases, leaving 10 bases between the germline ends. The germline CDR1 and CDR2 sequences are MNHNS and SASEGT. CDR3 length: 14 residues. CDR3 sequence (DNA): TGTGCCAGCAGTGTTTCCCTTTACTACAATGAGCAGTTCTTC. Residues: CASSVSLYYNEQFF.

This rearrangement joins TRBV6-5 to TRBJ1-4; TRBD1 might be the D (6 bases). Germline V gene lookup returns CDR1 MNHEY and CDR2 SVGAGI. The CDR3 has 16 amino acids. The germline V and J ends were trimmed by 0 bases and 8 bases, with 16 bases remaining between them. The CDR3 is CASSYSSSGDWEKLFF. CDR3 DNA: TGTGCCAGCAGTTACTCGTCCTCAGGGGATTGGGAAAAACTGTTTTTT.

The chain has TRBV5-6 and TRBJ2-4; weak D call: TRBD1 (7 bases). Trimming took 4 bases from V and 7 from J, leaving 15 bases between them. The CDR3 extends over 14 amino acids. Looked up from germline, CDR1 is SGHDT and CDR2 is YYEEEE. The CDR3 DNA is TGTGCCAGCAGCACCGGACAGGAGGGGAACATTCAGTACTTC. Translated: CASSTGQEGNIQYF.

This clonotype occurred many times. The rearrangement uses TRBV13 and TRBJ2-7; the D is unclear. Germline lookup yields CDR1 PRHDT and CDR2 FYEKMQ (reference sequence). CDR3 length: 14 residues. Trimming took 3 bases from V and 3 from J, leaving 12 bases between them. CDR3 amino acids: CASSFHRVGYEQYF. The CDR3, as DNA: TGTGCCAGCAGCTTTCACCGGGTGGGCTACGAGCAGTACTTC. Full variable domain (remainder filled in from reference TRBV13 and TRBJ2-7): AAGVIQSPRHLIKEKRETATLKCYPIPRHDTVYWYQQGPGQDPQFLISFYEKMQSDKGSIPDRFSAQQFSDYHSELNMSSLELGDSALYFCASSFHRVGYEQYFGPGTRLTVT.

This clonotype was picked up many times. This chain's CDR3 is CASSFGTVEQFF. CDR3 nucleotides: TGTGCCAGCAGTTTTGGGACAGTTGAGCAGTTCTTC. The rearrangement joins TRBV12-3 or TRBV12-4 to TRBJ2-1; 7 nucleotides line up with TRBD1. The CDR3 sequence is 12 residues long. V was pared by 3 bases and J by 9 bases, with 2 bases of the junction left unmatched.

This clonotype was detected many times. This chain links TRBV7-9 with TRBJ1-2; possible D gene TRBD1, 5 bases. CDR1 and CDR2 (germline): SEHNR, FQNEAQ (reference sequence). This CDR3 comprises 14 residues. V was cut by 1 base and J by 7 bases, with 13 bases left in between. DNA for the CDR3: TGTGCCAGCAGCTTAGGGTACGACAGTGTTGGCTACACCTTC. This codes for CASSLGYDSVGYTF. The full variable domain, completed using reference TRBV7-9 and TRBJ1-2, is DTGVSQNPRHKITKRGQNVTFRCDPISEHNRLYWYRQTLGQGPEFLTYFQNEAQLEKSRLLSDRFSAERPKGSFSTLEIQRTEQGDSAMYLCASSLGYDSVGYTFGSGTRLTVV.

This clonotype was counted ten times or more. The chain employs TRBV2 and TRBJ2-4; 8 bases map to TRBD2. J gave up 4 bases and V 6 bases, and 11 bases lay outside the gene matches. Germline CDR1 is SNHLY and CDR2 is FYNNEI. This CDR3 comprises 16 residues. In DNA, the CDR3 is TGTGCCAGCAGGGCGCCAGCGGGGGATGGGAAAAACATTCAGTACTTC. Translated, it gives CASRAPAGDGKNIQYF.

In this sample, this clonotype turned up a few times. This chain links TRBV12-3 or TRBV12-4 with TRBJ2-1, with D unresolved. The CDR3 is made up of 14 amino acids. Trimming shortened V by 7 bases and J by 9 bases, and 19 bases separated the two germline ends. The DNA for the CDR3 is TGTGCCAGCACCGGGTCCCAGGCAGTGGGTGAGCAGTTCTTC. Protein sequence: CASTGSQAVGEQFF.